Following are 12 T cell receptor beta chains from one sample sequenced in a study of cytomegalovirus exposure and HLA in healthy donors. PCR employed 60 Vbeta and 13 Jbeta primers. Assay: immunoSEQ multiplex PCR; the TCRdb copy retains only in-frame clones and omits some. The sample has 55,000 or so clones; around 72% are singletons. Sequencing input: PBMCs. The source is a man aged 18 to 29 in good health and CMV-seronegative.

The rearrangement links TRBV28 to TRBJ2-5; 7 bases match TRBD2. Per the germline V gene, CDR1 is MDHEN and CDR2 is SYDVKM. This CDR3 is built from 13 residues. The V gene end was trimmed by 9 bases and the J gene end by 2 bases; junction bases not matched to a gene: 6. The CDR3 sequence: CASPLAGQETQYF. CDR3 DNA: TGTGCCAGTCCTTTAGCGGGTCAAGAGACCCAGTACTTC. The full variable domain, completed using reference TRBV28 and TRBJ2-5, is DVKVTQSSRYLVKRTGEKVFLECVQDMDHENMFWYRQDPGLGLRLIYFSYDVKMKEKGDIPEGYSVSREKKERFSLILESASTNQTSMYLCASPLAGQETQYFGPGTRLLVL.

This rearrangement joins TRBV5-1 to TRBJ1-1; D unresolved. This CDR3 contains 14 residues. Trimming pared 1 base from V and 1 base from J, leaving 8 bases between. The V gene's germline CDR1 is SGHRS and CDR2 YFSETQ. This CDR3 reads CASSLSQANTEAFF. CDR3 in DNA: TGCGCCAGCAGCTTGAGCCAGGCGAACACTGAAGCTTTCTTT.

This sequence joins TRBV11-2 and TRBJ2-1; D gene ambiguous. Germline lookup yields CDR1 SGHAT and CDR2 FQNNGV. V gave up 2 bases and J gave up 16 bases, with 15 bases separating them. The CDR3 spans 12 residues. This CDR3 is CASSLTPPAGFF. The DNA for the CDR3 is TGTGCCAGCAGCTTAACGCCTCCCGCTGGCTTCTTC.

Here the CDR3 reads CASSLELAGGYEQYF. CDR3 nucleotides: TGTGCCAGCAGCTTAGAGCTAGCGGGAGGGTACGAGCAGTACTTC. V gene TRBV7-2 combines with J gene TRBJ2-7; 12 bases are a match to TRBD2. The CDR3 consists of 15 residues. Trimming cost V 1 base and J 4 bases; bases outside gene matches: 2. CDR1 SGHTA and CDR2 FQGNSA come from the germline V gene.

V is TRBV4-1 and J is TRBJ1-1; D perhaps matches TRBD1 (6 bases). This CDR3 is 16 amino acids long. V lost 4 bases, J lost 0 bases, and 15 bases lay in between. The germline CDR1 and CDR2 sequences are MGHRA and YSYEKL. The DNA for the CDR3 is TGCGCCAGCAGCCCGGGACACACCGACATGAACACTGAAGCTTTCTTT. It translates to CASSPGHTDMNTEAFF.

The chain couples TRBV5-6 to TRBJ2-6, with D perhaps TRBD1 (5 bases). The V gene's germline CDR1 is SGHDT and CDR2 YYEEEE. With 4 bases removed from V and 0 bases from J, the gap between germline ends came to 20 bases. CDR3 length: 19 residues. CDR3 in DNA: TGTGCCAGCAGCCTAGGCGGCCAGGGTCTTTTCTCTGGGGCCAACGTCCTGACTTTC. It is translated as CASSLGGQGLFSGANVLTF.

This clone came up a few times. This CDR3 is CASSQDRGSEKLFF. In DNA, the CDR3 is TGCGCCAGCAGCCAAGACAGGGGGAGTGAAAAACTGTTTTTT. The chain couples TRBV4-3 to TRBJ1-4, with 7 bases matching TRBD1. Per the germline V gene, CDR1 is LGHNA and CDR2 is YSLEER. This CDR3 spans 14 amino acids. V shed 0 bases, J shed 7 bases, and the junction held 2 bases outside the gene matches.

This clone was seen only once. This chain links TRBV28 with TRBJ1-5; 11 nucleotides agree with TRBD1. Trimming at V came to 8 bases and at J to 5 bases, leaving 5 bases not matched to a gene. The CDR3 length is 14 residues. Germline V lookup: CDR1 MDHEN, CDR2 SYDVKM. CDR3 sequence: CASLDRGLDQPQHF. The DNA of the CDR3 is TGTGCCAGCCTGGACAGGGGGCTGGATCAGCCCCAGCATTTT.

The V gene is TRBV5-1, the J gene TRBJ2-3; 9 bases are shared with TRBD2. The CDR3 extends over 15 amino acids. CDR1 SGHRS and CDR2 YFSETQ come from the germline V gene. After removal of 3 bases from V and 4 bases from J, the junction contained 6 bases not matched to a gene. The DNA of the CDR3 is TGCGCCAGCAGCTATAGCGGGAGCGGGGCAGATACGCAGTATTTT. Translation: CASSYSGSGADTQYF. Complete variable domain (other parts from reference TRBV5-1 and TRBJ2-3): KAGVTQTPRYLIKTRGQQVTLSCSPISGHRSVSWYQQTPGQGLQFLFEYFSETQRNKGNFPGRFSGRQFSNSRSEMNVSTLELGDSALYLCASSYSGSGADTQYFGPGTRLTVL.

The V call is TRBV7-9, the J call TRBJ1-1; 9 bases line up with TRBD1. V shed 5 bases and J 3 bases; nucleotides not matched to a gene: 4. The CDR3 totals 14 residues. Germline V gene lookup returns CDR1 SEHNR and CDR2 FQNEAQ (reference sequence). The CDR3 protein is CASSVRDRDTEAFF. In DNA, the CDR3 is TGTGCCAGCAGCGTACGGGACAGGGACACTGAAGCTTTCTTT.

The chain is built from TRBV29-1 and TRBJ2-7; the D gene is possibly TRBD2 (5 bases). V gave up 4 bases and J gave up 0 bases, with 7 bases separating them. The CDR3 runs to 12 residues. Germline V gives CDR1 SQVTM, CDR2 ANQGSEA. CDR3 nucleotide sequence: TGCAGCGTTGTTCGGGGCTCCTACGAGCAGTACTTC. Its translation: CSVVRGSYEQYF.

V is TRBV5-1 and J is TRBJ1-3; 7 bases line up with TRBD1. V was pared by 2 bases and J by 6 bases, with 5 bases of the junction left unmatched. The CDR3 loop spans 14 amino acids. Germline V lookup: CDR1 SGHRS, CDR2 YFSETQ. CDR3 region: CASSFSGTENTIYF. The DNA for the CDR3 is TGCGCCAGCAGCTTTTCAGGGACAGAAAACACCATATATTTT.